The entry that follows covers one T cell receptor beta chain sequence. This record belongs to a study of response to subunit inactivated influenza vaccine. TCRdb analysed the RT-PCR reads with MiXCR anew, one entry per CDR3 protein. The table records around 710,000 distinct CDR3 sequences, roughly 13% of them present only once. V was shortened by 4 bases and J by 6 bases, with 12 bases between the two germline ends. The length of the CDR3 is 13 residues. CDR1 and CDR2 from the germline V gene are SGHDN and FVKESK. This specimen was PBMCs from blood, taken less than 15 days before vaccination. This rearrangement joins TRBV14 to TRBJ1-1; D ambiguous. The TCR was taken from a man in his forties or fifties who received an inactivated influenza vaccine. The CDR3 DNA sequence: TGTGCCAGCAGCCCGTTTAAGGAGGCTGAAGCTTTCTTT. Its protein product is CASSPFKEAEAFF.